The 32 T cell receptor beta chains below all came from one sample that was sequenced in a study of T cell repertoires in cytomegalovirus infection. TCRdb called the reads again in MiXCR, with one record for every CDR3 protein. Among about 450,000 distinct CDR3 sequences listed, around 32% were seen once. The sample was PBMCs. Source of these receptors: a human donor in good health (CMV status not recorded). Some clones in this sample may be carry-over from other donors' samples.

The chain recombines TRBV19 with TRBJ2-7; 8 bases agree with TRBD1. Losses at the gene ends were 5 bases for V and 3 bases for J; bases not matched to a gene: 9. This CDR3 is built from 15 residues. Germline CDR1 is LNHDA and CDR2 is SQIVND (reference sequence). CDR3: CASSLGTGPNYEQYF. The CDR3 region has the DNA TGTGCCAGTAGTTTGGGGACAGGACCTAACTACGAGCAGTACTTC. Based on the CDR3 plus reference TRBV19 and TRBJ2-7, the full variable domain is DGGITQSPKYLFRKEGQNVTLSCEQNLNHDAMYWYRQDPGQGLRLIYYSQIVNDFQKGDIAEGYSVSREKKESFPLTVTSAQKNPTAFYLCASSLGTGPNYEQYFGPGTRLTVT.

The CDR3 nucleotides read TGTGCCAGCAGCCAGAGGATGAATGGCTACACCTTC. It codes for CASSQRMNGYTF. The chain employs TRBV3-1 and TRBJ1-2; no definite D call. V gave up 3 bases and J gave up 6 bases, with 8 bases separating them. CDR1 and CDR2 from the germline V gene are LGHDT and YNNKEL (reference sequence). The CDR3 consists of 12 residues.

About this clonotype itself: The junction departs from germline at one end; a sequencing error may be responsible. The chain couples TRBV6-2 or TRBV6-3 to TRBJ2-7; TRBD2 aligns across 7 bases. There are 12 residues in the CDR3. CDR1 is MNHEY, CDR2 SVGEGT, per germline. In DNA form, the CDR3 reads TGTGCCAGCAGTTATGGGGACTACGAGCATTACTTC. It yields the protein CASSYGDYEHYF.

This clonotype was observed many times. V is TRBV6-5 and J is TRBJ1-1; tentatively, D is TRBD1 (6 bases). V dropped 2 bases and J dropped 5 bases, with 9 bases sitting between them. Germline CDR1 is MNHEY and CDR2 is SVGAGI. This CDR3 is 13 amino acids long. The CDR3 DNA is TGTGCCAGCAGTTACCACGGACAGACTGAAGCTTTCTTT. Its translation is CASSYHGQTEAFF.

The chain employs TRBV19 and TRBJ1-2; D gene ambiguous. Germline values: CDR1 LNHDA, CDR2 SQIVND (reference sequence). V dropped 7 bases and J dropped 7 bases, with 13 bases sitting between them. The CDR3 extends over 12 amino acids. CDR3 loop: CASKSLMGGYTF. The DNA for the CDR3 is TGTGCCAGTAAAAGCCTGATGGGTGGCTACACCTTC.

The rearrangement links TRBV3-1 to TRBJ1-1, with a weak D call TRBD1 (5 bases). This CDR3 has 15 residues. Trimming took off 1 base at V and 1 base at J, with 10 bases between the two ends. Germline V CDR1 and CDR2: LGHDT, YNNKEL (reference sequence). CDR3 region: CASSQVGGRNTEAFF. CDR3 nucleotide sequence: TGTGCCAGCAGCCAAGTCGGGGGGAGGAACACTGAAGCTTTCTTT. The full variable domain, its missing parts supplied by reference TRBV3-1 and TRBJ1-1, is DTAVSQTPKYLVTQMGNDKSIKCEQNLGHDTMYWYKQDSKKFLKIMFSYNNKELIINETVPNRFSPKSPDKAHLNLHINSLELGDSAVYFCASSQVGGRNTEAFFGQGTRLTVV.

V gene TRBV20-1 combines with J gene TRBJ2-1; 8 nucleotides match TRBD2. The germline V gene encodes CDR1 DFQATT and CDR2 SNEGSKA (reference sequence). The CDR3 is made up of 14 amino acids. Trimming cost V 5 bases and J 8 bases; bases outside gene matches: 11. The CDR3 is CSAPGTRRFDEQFF. For the CDR3, the DNA is TGCAGTGCTCCCGGGACTAGACGCTTCGATGAGCAGTTCTTC.

V is TRBV27 and J is TRBJ1-1; D ambiguous. V lost 2 bases to trimming and J lost 11 bases, with 15 bases between them. Germline-derived CDR1 and CDR2 are MNHEY and SMNVEV (reference sequence). The CDR3 runs to 13 residues. This CDR3 reads CASSLRERRRAFF. The DNA of the CDR3 is TGTGCCAGCAGTTTAAGGGAACGGCGACGGGCTTTCTTT.

This clonotype was seen a handful of times. This chain uses TRBV20-1 with TRBJ2-2, with TRBD2 matching 9 bases. V was pared by 0 bases and J by 3 bases, with 5 bases of the junction left unmatched. The CDR3 totals 16 residues. Germline V gene lookup returns CDR1 DFQATT and CDR2 SNEGSKA (reference sequence). CDR3 nucleotide sequence: TGCAGTGCTAGAGAACCCGGGACTAGCTACACCGGGGAGCTGTTTTTT. Its translation: CSAREPGTSYTGELFF.

The chain uses TRBV5-4 and TRBJ2-7, with D perhaps given as TRBD1 or TRBD2 (7 bases each). Deletions cut 4 bases from V and 6 bases from J, with 17 bases between. CDR1 SGHNT and CDR2 YYREEE come from the germline V gene (reference sequence). The CDR3 totals 14 residues. This CDR3 is CASSPGEGAFEQYF. Here the CDR3 DNA reads TGTGCCAGCAGCCCAGGGGAGGGGGCATTCGAGCAGTACTTC.

In its sample, this clonotype was seen a few times. The gene calls are TRBV18 and TRBJ1-4, with D unclear. V was cut by 3 bases and J by 0 bases, with 11 bases left in between. The CDR3 has 16 residues. Germline loops: CDR1 KGHSH, CDR2 LQKENI. The CDR3 protein is CASSPQIGTTNEKLFF. Written as DNA, the CDR3 is TGTGCCAGCTCACCCCAGATTGGGACAACTAATGAAAAACTGTTTTTT.

The V gene is TRBV20-1, the J gene TRBJ2-1; 8 positions agree with TRBD1. This CDR3 has 15 amino acids. Germline assignment: CDR1 DFQATT and CDR2 SNEGSKA (reference sequence). V gave up 3 bases and J gave up 2 bases; unmatched junction bases: 6. CDR3 coding DNA: TGCAGTGCTAGTTCCTGGACAGGGACCTACAATGAGCAGTTCTTC. It codes for CSASSWTGTYNEQFF.

This clonotype has just a few counts. The rearrangement joins TRBV6-1 to TRBJ1-2, with D possibly matching TRBD1 (5 bases). CDR3 length: 15 residues. The V gene's germline CDR1 is MNHNS and CDR2 SASEGT. V was pared by 2 bases and J by 4 bases, with 14 bases between. In nucleotides, the CDR3 is TGTGCCAGCAGTGAAACCCTGGGACCACCCTATGGCTACACCTTC. Translated: CASSETLGPPYGYTF.

This clonotype was detected a few times. In DNA form, the CDR3 reads TGTGCCAGCAGCCAAGATAGCGGGGGGGGTGGAGATACGCAGTATTTT. Translation: CASSQDSGGGGDTQYF. The chain recombines TRBV4-2 with TRBJ2-3; TRBD2 matches at 11 bases. Germline V CDR1 and CDR2: LGHNA, YNFKEQ. This CDR3 comprises 16 residues. After removal of 0 bases from V and 5 bases from J, the junction contained 4 bases not matched to a gene.

The chain recombines TRBV4-1 with TRBJ2-7, with D hard to call. CDR1 and CDR2 from the germline V gene are MGHRA and YSYEKL. The CDR3 runs to 17 residues. V lost 1 base and J 3 bases, leaving 19 bases between the germline ends. CDR3 residues: CASSQVVDPTLLYEQYF. In nucleotides, the CDR3 is TGCGCCAGCAGCCAAGTGGTGGACCCAACACTTCTCTACGAGCAGTACTTC.

The CDR3 here is CASSQGQNGGELFF. The DNA of the CDR3 is TGCGCCAGCAGCCAAGGCCAGAATGGCGGGGAGCTGTTTTTT. The chain employs TRBV4-3 and TRBJ2-2; D is ambiguous. This CDR3 is built from 14 residues. V lost 1 base and J lost 7, with 10 bases in between. Per germline, CDR1 LGHNA and CDR2 YSLEER.

This clonotype was found many times. The CDR3 DNA is TGTGCCAGCAGCGAAAAGGGGTTTTTGGAGACCCAGTACTTC. Translated, it gives CASSEKGFLETQYF. The chain uses TRBV7-8 and TRBJ2-5; TRBD1 is a possible D gene (5 bases). Per the germline V gene, CDR1 is SGHVS and CDR2 is FQNEAQ. The V gene lost 5 bases and the J gene lost 5 bases, with 15 bases spanning the gap. CDR3 size: 14 residues.

The chain carries TRBV19 and TRBJ1-2; no clear D gene. V was clipped by 3 bases and J by 8 bases, with 13 bases between them. CDR1 LNHDA and CDR2 SQIVND come from the germline V gene (reference sequence). The CDR3 has 13 amino acids. CDR3 region: CASSMEPPYGYTF. The CDR3 DNA sequence: TGTGCCAGTAGTATGGAGCCCCCGTACGGCTACACCTTC.

The table lists this clonotype with many counts. This sequence joins TRBV7-8 and TRBJ1-2, with a weak D call TRBD1 (6 bases). Germline lookup yields CDR1 SGHVS and CDR2 FQNEAQ. The CDR3 length is 15 residues. Trimming pared 2 bases from V and 4 bases from J, leaving 14 bases between. The CDR3 protein is CASSLMGAAIYGYTF. The CDR3 nucleotides are TGTGCCAGCAGCTTAATGGGGGCAGCTATCTATGGCTACACCTTC.

This clonotype was picked up many times. This chain uses TRBV7-3 with TRBJ1-1; D ambiguous. Per germline, CDR1 SGHTA and CDR2 FQGTGA. The CDR3 contains 15 residues. V lost 5 bases, J lost 1 base, and 14 bases lay in between. Here the CDR3 DNA reads TGTGCCAGCAGCCCGCACGAAGGTCGGAACACTGAAGCTTTCTTT. This sequence encodes CASSPHEGRNTEAFF.

A few counts support this clonotype. The chain recombines TRBV6-2 or TRBV6-3 with TRBJ2-7, with D unresolved. The CDR3 sequence is 14 residues long. In germline, CDR1 is MNHEY, CDR2 SVGEGT. V was cut by 0 bases and J by 2 bases, with 8 bases left in between. The CDR3 DNA reads TGTGCCAGCAGTTACTCGTGGTTGACCTACGAGCAGTACTTC. Amino acids: CASSYSWLTYEQYF.

With respect to this clonotype: The CDR3 does not end in the conserved phenylalanine or tryptophan, so this is likely a read error. The V gene is TRBV19, the J gene TRBJ2-5; a weak D match, TRBD2 (6 bases). V lost 6 bases and J 7 bases, leaving 12 bases between the germline ends. This CDR3 spans 12 amino acids. The germline V gene encodes CDR1 LNHDA and CDR2 SQIVND (reference sequence). CDR3 amino acids: CASSATGGTQYL. The CDR3 DNA is TGTGCCAGTAGCGCCACCGGGGGGACCCAGTACTTA.

Worth noting for this clonotype: An end of the junction differs from the germline gene, which may be a read error. V usage is TRBV11-1 and J usage is TRBJ2-4; D is possibly TRBD2 (5 bases). The germline gives CDR1 SGHAT, CDR2 FQDESV (reference sequence). The CDR3 extends over 16 amino acids. CDR3 region: CANSPVGGLAKNIQYF. The CDR3 DNA is TGTGCCAACAGCCCGGTGGGCGGGTTAGCCAAAAACATTCAGTACTTC. Using reference TRBV11-1 and TRBJ2-4 for the parts outside the CDR3, the full variable domain is EAEVAQSPRYKITEKSQAVAFWCDPISGHATLYWYRQILGQGPELLVQFQDESVVDDSQLPKDRFSAERLKGVDSTLKIQPAELGDSAMYLCANSPVGGLAKNIQYFGAGTRLSVL.

V and J are TRBV27 and TRBJ2-1, with 8 bases lining up with TRBD1. The CDR3 contains 15 residues. The germline V gene has CDR1 MNHEY and CDR2 SMNVEV (reference sequence). Trimming at V came to 5 bases and at J to 8 bases, leaving 11 bases not matched to a gene. The CDR3 DNA is TGTGCCAGCAGTAAGGACAGGGTAGTCGATCATGAGCAGTTCTTC. This sequence encodes CASSKDRVVDHEQFF.

This clonotype was seen a few times. The chain uses TRBV2 and TRBJ2-5; 8 bases match TRBD2. The CDR3 length is 13 residues. Losses at the gene ends were 8 bases for V and 4 bases for J; bases not matched to a gene: 6. Germline CDR1 is SNHLY and CDR2 is FYNNEI. The CDR3 nucleotides read TGTGCCAGCTCCCGGGGGGGCCGAGAGACCCAGTACTTC. It codes for CASSRGGRETQYF.

This clonotype has just one count. Being one base from a much bigger clone, this may be a read error. The chain uses TRBV7-2 and TRBJ2-7; D possibly corresponds to TRBD2 (7 bases). From germline, CDR1 is SGHTA and CDR2 FQGNSA. The CDR3 length is 15 residues. V lost 10 bases and J lost 7, with 26 bases in between. This CDR3 reads CATPRGGIPVGEQYF. As DNA, the CDR3 is TGTGCCACACCTAGGGGGGGTATCCCCGTTGGAGAGCAGTACTTC.

The chain employs TRBV20-1 and TRBJ2-7; 7 bases agree with TRBD1. This CDR3 comprises 14 residues. CDR1 and CDR2 from the germline V gene are DFQATT and SNEGSKA (reference sequence). Trimming removed 3 bases from V and 3 bases from J; junction bases left unmatched: 8. The CDR3 DNA reads TGCAGTGCTAGCCCCCGGACAGGAGACTACGAGCAGTACTTC. This codes for CSASPRTGDYEQYF.

This clonotype was seen a single time. The chain joins TRBV3-1 to TRBJ1-1; D might be TRBD1 (6 bases). This CDR3 spans 15 amino acids. V shed 4 bases and J shed 2 bases, with 14 bases lying between them. CDR1 is LGHDT, CDR2 YNNKEL, per germline (reference sequence). The CDR3 protein is CASSPFRGHNTEAFF. The CDR3, as DNA: TGTGCCAGCAGCCCCTTCCGGGGGCACAACACTGAAGCTTTCTTT.

This chain uses TRBV11-2 with TRBJ1-3; 11 bases fit TRBD1. From germline, CDR1 is SGHAT and CDR2 FQNNGV. This CDR3 region has 16 residues. V was pared by 5 bases and J by 3 bases, with 6 bases of the junction left unmatched. CDR3: CASSRIGTGGGNTIYF. In nucleotides, the CDR3 is TGTGCCAGCAGCAGGATCGGGACAGGGGGTGGAAACACCATATATTTT.

The chain joins TRBV11-2 to TRBJ1-2; D gene unclear. With 5 bases removed from V and 4 bases from J, the gap between germline ends came to 14 bases. Germline V gene lookup returns CDR1 SGHAT and CDR2 FQNNGV. The CDR3 extends over 14 amino acids. CDR3 loop: CASSTPFDPYGYTF. The DNA of the CDR3 is TGTGCCAGCAGCACCCCCTTTGATCCCTATGGCTACACCTTC.

For this clonotype: One junction end does not reproduce the germline sequence, and a read error may be involved. The V call is TRBV19, the J call TRBJ2-7, with D perhaps being TRBD1 or TRBD2 (5 bases each). The CDR3 loop spans 16 amino acids. Germline loops: CDR1 LNHDA, CDR2 SQIVND (reference sequence). The CDR3 here is CASSPNDLPGPYDQYF. The CDR3 coding sequence is TGTGCCAGTAGTCCCAACGACTTACCGGGACCTTACGATCAGTACTTC.

This clonotype appeared once. The chain combines TRBV10-1 with TRBJ1-1; 9 bases line up with TRBD1. CDR1 and CDR2 from the germline V gene are WNHNN and SYGVQD (reference sequence). CDR3 length: 14 residues. Losses at the gene ends were 2 bases for V and 3 bases for J; bases not matched to a gene: 1. CDR3 sequence: CASSENRGHTEAFF. CDR3 bases: TGCGCCAGCAGTGAGAACAGGGGGCACACTGAAGCTTTCTTT.